The 16 T cell receptor beta chains in this list originate from one sample, sequenced in a study of yellow fever vaccine responses in identical twins. TCRdb re-derived calls from the RT-PCR reads in MiXCR, one entry per CDR3 protein. The sample shows several thousand distinct CDR3 sequences, around 80% of them seen only once. The starting material was T cells from blood (PBMCs), unsorted or a sorted subset (not recorded which), obtained before or after yellow fever vaccination (not recorded which). All receptors come from a woman aged 18-29 years who received the yellow fever vaccine.

The genes are TRBV29-1 and TRBJ1-1; D call uncertain. Per germline, CDR1 SQVTM and CDR2 ANQGSEA. V was clipped by 6 bases and J by 4 bases, with 15 bases between them. The CDR3 spans 13 residues. Here the CDR3 reads CSVHVREATEAFF. In nucleotides, the CDR3 is TGCAGCGTCCACGTGAGGGAGGCCACTGAAGCTTTCTTT.

This clonotype turned up a few times. The chain recombines TRBV29-1 with TRBJ1-2; 7 nucleotides line up with TRBD1. This CDR3 comprises 14 residues. V lost 4 bases to trimming and J lost 13 bases; unmatched junction nucleotides: 18. Germline-derived CDR1 and CDR2 are SQVTM and ANQGSEA. The CDR3 is CSVVGGDSAFSGTF. CDR3 coding DNA: TGCAGCGTTGTCGGCGGGGACAGTGCTTTTTCTGGCACCTTC.

This chain uses TRBV2 with TRBJ2-5; 7 bases are a match to TRBD1. Germline loops: CDR1 SNHLY, CDR2 FYNNEI. The V gene end was trimmed by 4 bases and the J gene end by 2 bases; junction bases not matched to a gene: 1. The CDR3 is 13 residues long. For the CDR3, the DNA is TGTGCCAGCAGTGTGGACAGGCAAGAGACCCAGTACTTC. Its protein product is CASSVDRQETQYF.

The chain recombines TRBV5-1 with TRBJ1-2; D is uncertain. The CDR3 covers 15 residues. Germline values: CDR1 SGHRS, CDR2 YFSETQ. The germline V and J ends were trimmed by 0 bases and 5 bases, with 14 bases remaining between them. The CDR3 DNA is TGCGCCAGCAGCTTGGATTTGGGGAGTGAGTATGGCTACACCTTC. Translated: CASSLDLGSEYGYTF.

This sequence joins TRBV11-2 and TRBJ1-6; TRBD1 might be the D (6 bases). Germline V gene sequence: CDR1 SGHAT, CDR2 FQNNGV. This CDR3 is 17 amino acids long. With 4 bases removed from V and 10 bases from J, the gap between germline ends came to 23 bases. The CDR3 here is CASSSRTVSGSGSPLHF. DNA of the CDR3: TGTGCCAGCAGCTCCCGGACAGTATCGGGTTCGGGGTCACCCCTCCACTTT.

This clonotype has a handful of counts. In nucleotides, the CDR3 is TGTGCCGGCGCTTCAGAGTACTATGGCTACACCTTC. Residues: CAGASEYYGYTF. This sequence joins TRBV7-9 and TRBJ1-2, with D uncertain. Trimming pared 11 bases from V and 3 bases from J, leaving 13 bases between. Germline V gene data show CDR1 as SEHNR and CDR2 as FQNEAQ (reference sequence). The CDR3 totals 12 residues. The complete variable domain, with remaining parts taken from reference TRBV7-9 and TRBJ1-2, reads DTGVSQNPRHKITKRGQNVTFRCDPISEHNRLYWYRQTLGQGPEFLTYFQNEAQLEKSRLLSDRFSAERPKGSFSTLEIQRTEQGDSAMYLCAGASEYYGYTFGSGTRLTVV.

The V call is TRBV5-8, the J call TRBJ1-3, with D uncertain. CDR1 SGHTS and CDR2 YDEGEE come from the germline V gene. V was clipped by 4 bases and J by 5 bases, with 13 bases between them. This CDR3 region has 14 residues. The CDR3 DNA is TGTGCCAGCAGCGGCTGGGAAAATAGAAACACCATATATTTT. As protein: CASSGWENRNTIYF.

This clonotype was seen just once. This sequence joins TRBV5-1 and TRBJ2-2; a weak D match, TRBD1 (6 bases). Trimming shortened V by 1 base and J by 0 bases, and 10 bases separated the two germline ends. Germline V gene data show CDR1 as SGHRS and CDR2 as YFSETQ. The CDR3 covers 16 residues. The CDR3 protein is CASSLSQGTNTGELFF. DNA for the CDR3: TGCGCCAGCAGCTTGTCTCAGGGGACGAACACCGGGGAGCTGTTTTTT.

The chain is built from TRBV2 and TRBJ1-2, with 7 bases matching TRBD1. After removal of 5 bases from V and 4 bases from J, the junction contained 7 bases not matched to a gene. This CDR3 has 14 amino acids. Germline V gives CDR1 SNHLY, CDR2 FYNNEI. The CDR3 reads CASSMRGPLYGYTF. DNA for the CDR3: TGTGCCAGCAGTATGAGGGGGCCTCTCTATGGCTACACCTTC.

The chain couples TRBV11-3 to TRBJ2-7, with D tentatively TRBD2 (6 bases). Trimming stripped 5 bases from V and 1 base from J, with 9 bases between. From germline, CDR1 is SGHNT and CDR2 YENEEA. The CDR3 totals 13 residues. CDR3 region: CASSIGSSYEQYF. CDR3 nucleotides: TGTGCCAGCAGCATCGGGAGTTCCTACGAGCAGTACTTC.

This clonotype was observed once. V and J are TRBV7-9 and TRBJ2-7; D uncertain. Trimming left V 3 bases short and J 6 bases short, with 9 bases between. The CDR3 has 12 residues. Germline lookup yields CDR1 SEHNR and CDR2 FQNEAQ (reference sequence). CDR3 bases: TGTGCCAGCAGCTTGGACCAGCTCGAGCAGTACTTC. Amino acid sequence: CASSLDQLEQYF.

This chain links TRBV7-6 with TRBJ2-1, with 9 bases lining up with TRBD2. With V trimmed by 2 bases and J by 7 bases, 6 bases remained unmatched. Germline CDR1 SGHVS, CDR2 FNYEAQ. The length of the CDR3 is 15 residues. The CDR3 coding sequence is TGTGCCAGCAGCTTAAGTAGCGGGAGCGGAAATGAGCAGTTCTTC. It specifies CASSLSSGSGNEQFF.

The chain uses TRBV12-3 or TRBV12-4 and TRBJ2-3, with 8 nucleotides matching TRBD2. The CDR3 runs to 14 residues. The trim removed 8 bases at V and 5 bases at J, leaving 9 bases unmatched. CDR3 sequence reads: CASRLGLAGDTQYF. CDR3 nucleotides: TGTGCCAGCCGCCTCGGGCTAGCGGGAGATACGCAGTATTTT.

This clonotype appeared a single time. The rearrangement joins TRBV20-1 to TRBJ2-3; 10 positions agree with TRBD1. Trimming took 3 bases from V and 6 from J; bases not matched to a gene: 6. Germline loops: CDR1 DFQATT, CDR2 SNEGSKA (reference sequence). The CDR3 loop spans 14 amino acids. The CDR3 DNA sequence: TGCAGTGCTAGTCGACAGGGGGCTAGGGATACGCAGTATTTT. This gives the protein CSASRQGARDTQYF.

This rearrangement joins TRBV29-1 to TRBJ2-7, with no clear D. The CDR3 has 14 residues. The V end lost 2 bases, the J end lost 2 bases, and 13 bases lay between the germline ends. The V gene's germline CDR1 is SQVTM and CDR2 ANQGSEA. CDR3 protein: CSVELGIAPYEQYF. DNA of the CDR3: TGCAGCGTTGAATTGGGGATTGCCCCCTACGAGCAGTACTTC.

This chain uses TRBV7-7 with TRBJ1-5, with D perhaps matching TRBD1 (6 bases). Looked up from germline, CDR1 is SSHAT and CDR2 is FNYEAQ (reference sequence). The CDR3 consists of 13 residues. V was clipped by 1 base and J by 5 bases, with 6 bases between them. CDR3 DNA sequence: TGTGCCAGCAGCTTAGACAGGGATCAGCCCCAGCATTTT. This sequence encodes CASSLDRDQPQHF.